The 27 T cell receptor beta chains below were found in one sample sequenced in a study of T cells in localized non-small cell lung cancer. This table comes from immunoSEQ multiplex PCR, and its TCRdb copy is limited to in-frame clones, with some not included. The sample consists of over a thousand clones, 20% to 25% of them appearing once. The specimen comprised normal lung tissue next to the tumor, sampled before any cancer treatment. The receptor set was obtained from a woman aged 40-69 years with stage I lung adenocarcinoma.

The sample holds a few counts of this clone. The gene calls are TRBV11-3 and TRBJ2-3; D is ambiguous. V was clipped by 5 bases and J by 6 bases, with 18 bases between them. This CDR3 region has 15 residues. CDR1 SGHNT and CDR2 YENEEA come from the germline V gene. CDR3 bases: TGTGCCAGCAGCGCCGACAATCGGGTGTCTGATACGCAGTATTTT. It specifies CASSADNRVSDTQYF.

This clone was seen a single time. V is TRBV18 and J is TRBJ1-5; TRBD1 might be the D (6 bases). Deletions cut 3 bases from V and 3 bases from J, with 9 bases between. CDR1 is KGHSH, CDR2 LQKENI, per germline. The CDR3 consists of 14 residues. The DNA for the CDR3 is TGTGCCAGCTCACCCGGACAGTACAATCAGCCCCAGCATTTT. Its translation: CASSPGQYNQPQHF.

This clone came up a few times. This chain links TRBV18 with TRBJ1-1, with D hard to call. Germline CDR1 and CDR2: KGHSH and LQKENI. CDR3 length: 14 residues. The V and J ends lost 0 bases and 1 base respectively, with 6 bases between them. CDR3 bases: TGTGCCAGCTCACCACCCCCGGGGAACACTGAAGCTTTCTTT. Residues: CASSPPPGNTEAFF.

This chain uses TRBV19 with TRBJ2-7; D ambiguous. Looked up from germline, CDR1 is LNHDA and CDR2 is SQIVND (reference sequence). CDR3 length: 13 residues. The ends were cut back, 7 bases at V and 3 bases at J, with 13 bases in the middle. CDR3 nucleotide sequence: TGTGCCAGTACGGGCAGGCGGTTCTACGAGCAGTACTTC. Its translation is CASTGRRFYEQYF.

V is TRBV30 and J is TRBJ1-3, with a weak D call TRBD1 (5 bases). Per germline, CDR1 GTSNPN and CDR2 SVGIG (reference sequence). The CDR3 runs to 14 residues. V was clipped by 0 bases and J by 2 bases, with 8 bases between them. CDR3 in amino acids: CAWSVWGTGNTIYF. Here the CDR3 DNA reads TGTGCCTGGAGTGTGTGGGGGACTGGAAACACCATATATTTT.

This clone qualifies as medium-sized. The chain carries TRBV11-3 and TRBJ2-2, with unresolved D. Germline V CDR1 and CDR2: SGHNT, YENEEA. The CDR3 covers 14 residues. V lost 4 bases and J lost 3, with 9 bases in between. The CDR3 loop is CASSSSTYTGELFF. The CDR3, as DNA: TGTGCCAGCAGCTCCTCGACTTACACCGGGGAGCTGTTTTTT.

This clone has just a few counts. The rearrangement joins TRBV6-8 to TRBJ1-4; tentative D call: TRBD1 (5 bases). This CDR3 has 15 residues. The germline CDR1 and CDR2 sequences are MNHGY and SAAAGT. V was pared by 5 bases and J by 4 bases, with 14 bases between. As DNA, the CDR3 is TGTGCCAGCAGTCAGGTGGACAAATATAATGAAAAACTGTTTTTT. It is translated as CASSQVDKYNEKLFF.

J is TRBJ1-3 and V is TRBV11-3; D not certain. CDR1 and CDR2 from the germline V gene are SGHNT and YENEEA. There are 17 residues in the CDR3. With 6 bases removed from V and 0 bases from J, the gap between germline ends came to 18 bases. The CDR3 coding sequence is TGTGCCAGCAGTCGAGGAGATTTGGATTACTCTGGAAACACCATATATTTT. It is translated as CASSRGDLDYSGNTIYF.

This rearrangement joins TRBV19 to TRBJ1-3; D is undetermined. From germline, CDR1 is LNHDA and CDR2 SQIVND (reference sequence). The V and J ends lost 3 bases and 0 bases respectively, with 18 bases between them. There are 18 residues in the CDR3. CDR3 amino acids: CASSIMSEGTISGNTIYF. CDR3 sequence (DNA): TGTGCCAGTAGTATTATGTCGGAGGGAACGATCTCTGGAAACACCATATATTTT.

The chain combines TRBV19 with TRBJ1-5, with TRBD1 identical over 7 bases. Germline assignment: CDR1 LNHDA and CDR2 SQIVND (reference sequence). V shed 7 bases, J shed 0 bases, and the junction held 9 bases outside the gene matches. The CDR3 length is 16 residues. Here the CDR3 reads CASTPGQAGSNQPQHF. CDR3 in DNA: TGTGCCAGTACCCCCGGACAGGCGGGTAGCAATCAGCCCCAGCATTTT.

This chain connects TRBV30 to TRBJ1-2, with D possibly TRBD1 on 6 matching bases. In germline, CDR1 is GTSNPN, CDR2 SVGIG (reference sequence). The CDR3 runs 12 residues. The V end lost 3 bases, the J end lost 8 bases, and 13 bases lay between the germline ends. The CDR3 sequence is CAWRYNREGYTF. CDR3 nucleotide sequence: TGTGCCTGGAGATATAACAGGGAAGGCTACACCTTC.

The chain couples TRBV11-3 to TRBJ2-3; D call uncertain. There are 15 residues in the CDR3. The germline CDR1 and CDR2 sequences are SGHNT and YENEEA. V lost 3 bases and J lost 6, with 16 bases in between. CDR3 sequence (DNA): TGTGCCAGCAGCTTGAGTGACTTAGGAAGGGATACGCAGTATTTT. Translated: CASSLSDLGRDTQYF.

This clone appeared a few times. V usage is TRBV28 and J usage is TRBJ1-4; 9 bases fit TRBD1. V lost 3 bases to trimming and J lost 8 bases; unmatched junction nucleotides: 22. Germline-derived CDR1 and CDR2 are MDHEN and SYDVKM. This CDR3 comprises 20 residues. Written as DNA, the CDR3 is TGTGCCAGCAGTTTCCCCCCCCGTGATGTGTGGGGACAGGGCATGGAAAAACTGTTTTTT. It codes for CASSFPPRDVWGQGMEKLFF.

This clone has a handful of counts. The genes are TRBV6-8 and TRBJ1-3, with 7 bases matching TRBD1. With 6 bases clipped from V and 4 bases from J, the junction kept 9 bases outside the gene matches. Germline CDR1 is MNHGY and CDR2 is SAAAGT. The CDR3 is 15 residues long. In nucleotides, the CDR3 is TGTGCCAGCAGCTACAGGGGTCTGGGAGGAAACACCATATATTTT. Translating gives CASSYRGLGGNTIYF.

This clone is large (0.1 to 1%) within its sample. The chain has TRBV28 and TRBJ1-1; D unresolved. This CDR3 has 17 amino acids. CDR1 is MDHEN, CDR2 SYDVKM, per germline. Trimming left V 5 bases short and J 6 bases short, with 25 bases between. This CDR3 reads CASSDRVGDSWWAEAFF. For the CDR3, the DNA is TGTGCCAGCAGTGATAGGGTGGGAGATTCCTGGTGGGCTGAAGCTTTCTTT.

The chain joins TRBV12-5 to TRBJ2-7, with unresolved D. The V end lost 0 bases, the J end lost 0 bases, and 0 bases lay between the germline ends. The CDR3 sequence is 12 residues long. The germline V gene has CDR1 LGHNT and CDR2 FRNRAP. Written as DNA, the CDR3 is TGTGCTAGTGGTTTGGTCTCCTACGAGCAGTACTTC. Its protein is CASGLVSYEQYF.

By share of the sample, this clone is medium-sized. CDR3 in amino acids: CASSGPSGLAYEQYF. DNA for the CDR3: TGTGCCAGCAGTGGGCCTAGCGGGCTCGCCTACGAGCAGTACTTC. The chain uses TRBV9 and TRBJ2-7, with 8 bases matching TRBD2. The germline CDR1 and CDR2 sequences are SGDLS and YYNGEE. The CDR3 is made up of 15 amino acids. V shed 5 bases and J 2 bases; nucleotides not matched to a gene: 9.

This clone was observed a few times. J is TRBJ2-1 and V is TRBV9, with a weak D call TRBD1 (6 bases). This CDR3 has 15 residues. Trimming stripped 1 base from V and 0 bases from J, with 8 bases between. CDR1 is SGDLS, CDR2 YYNGEE, per germline. The CDR3 DNA sequence: TGTGCCAGCAGCGTACGGGACATCTCCTACAATGAGCAGTTCTTC. Its translation: CASSVRDISYNEQFF.

This clone showed up just a few times. This chain links TRBV28 with TRBJ1-5; tentative D call: TRBD1 (6 bases). The germline CDR1 and CDR2 sequences are MDHEN and SYDVKM. V was shortened by 6 bases and J by 7 bases, with 19 bases between the two germline ends. The CDR3 has 15 residues. This CDR3 is CASRPSDRPGQPQHF. The CDR3 DNA sequence: TGTGCCAGCAGACCAAGTGACAGGCCGGGGCAGCCCCAGCATTTT.

This chain links TRBV7-5 with TRBJ1-1. TRBV7-5 is labeled a pseudogene. This CDR3 spans 15 amino acids. The CDR3 region is CASSSFAGRGTEAFF. CDR3 bases: TGTGCCAGCAGCTCGTTTGCAGGGCGGGGAACTGAAGCTTTCTTT.

This CDR3 is CASSYGERETETQYF. CDR3 DNA: TGTGCCAGCAGTTACGGGGAGCGGGAGACGGAGACCCAGTACTTC. The J gene is TRBJ2-5, the V gene TRBV6-8, with 8 bases fitting TRBD2. The CDR3 runs to 15 residues. Germline lookup yields CDR1 MNHGY and CDR2 SAAAGT. The J segment lost 5 bases and the V segment lost 2 bases, leaving 7 bases of the junction unmatched.

In its sample, this clone was seen a few times. The chain combines TRBV11-3 with TRBJ1-2; D remains unclear. CDR1 is SGHNT and CDR2 is YENEEA in the germline V gene. Trimming cost V 0 bases and J 4 bases, with 12 bases left between them. The CDR3 sequence is 15 residues long. In DNA form, the CDR3 reads TGTGCCAGCAGCTTAGAGAGGCGCCTGGCCTATGGCTACACCTTC. Its translation is CASSLERRLAYGYTF.

The J gene is TRBJ1-2, the V gene TRBV9; TRBD1 might be the D (6 bases). Trimming left V 0 bases short and J 0 bases short, with 15 bases between. Germline CDR1 SGDLS, CDR2 YYNGEE. The CDR3 runs to 17 residues. The chain's CDR3 is CASSVEKDRGSNYGYTF. As DNA, the CDR3 is TGTGCCAGCAGCGTAGAAAAGGACAGAGGCTCTAACTATGGCTACACCTTC.

This clone ranks as medium-sized. Other DNA variants within this sample encode the same CDR3. The rearrangement joins TRBV9 to TRBJ2-1; TRBD1 or TRBD2 may be the D gene (5 bases each). Germline V gene sequence: CDR1 SGDLS, CDR2 YYNGEE. V was pared by 1 base and J by 8 bases, with 7 bases between. This CDR3 is built from 12 residues. DNA of the CDR3: TGTGCCAGCAGCGTATTGGGGGATGAGCAGTTCTTC. Its protein product is CASSVLGDEQFF.

Relative to its sample, this clone is medium-sized. The rearrangement uses TRBV11-3 and TRBJ2-1; 7 nucleotides agree with TRBD2. The CDR3 covers 16 residues. Germline loops: CDR1 SGHNT, CDR2 YENEEA. V shed 5 bases, J shed 6 bases, and the junction held 13 bases outside the gene matches. The CDR3 bases are TGTGCCAGCAGCGCTCCGGCGTCTAGCGGCCGCAATGAGCAGTTCTTC. This translates into CASSAPASSGRNEQFF.

The chain links TRBV19 to TRBJ1-1; D might be TRBD1 (5 bases). V was pared by 1 base and J by 4 bases, with 13 bases between. This CDR3 region has 15 residues. Germline CDR1 and CDR2: LNHDA and SQIVND (reference sequence). The CDR3 bases are TGTGCCAGTAGTATAGGAGGGGTCGGGAGCACTGAAGCTTTCTTT. Protein: CASSIGGVGSTEAFF.

Within the sample, this clone is large (0.1 to 1%). The chain employs TRBV11-3 and TRBJ1-1, with a possible D match to TRBD1 (5 bases). CDR1 is SGHNT and CDR2 is YENEEA in the germline V gene. The CDR3 is 14 residues long. V lost 2 bases and J 10 bases, leaving 17 bases between the germline ends. CDR3 coding DNA: TGTGCCAGCAGCTTAAGGTTTGGGCAGGGAGGAGCTTTCTTT. The encoded protein is CASSLRFGQGGAFF.